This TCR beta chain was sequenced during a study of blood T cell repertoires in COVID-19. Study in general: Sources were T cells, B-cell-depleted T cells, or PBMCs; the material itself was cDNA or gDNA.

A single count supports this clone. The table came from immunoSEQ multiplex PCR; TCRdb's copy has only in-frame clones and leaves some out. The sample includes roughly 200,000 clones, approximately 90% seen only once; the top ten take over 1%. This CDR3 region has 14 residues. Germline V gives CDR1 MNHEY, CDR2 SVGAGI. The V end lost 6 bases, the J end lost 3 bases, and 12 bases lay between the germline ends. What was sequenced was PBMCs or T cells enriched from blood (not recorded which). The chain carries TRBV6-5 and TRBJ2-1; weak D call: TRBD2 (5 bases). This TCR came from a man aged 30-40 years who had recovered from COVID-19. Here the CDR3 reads CASSLTSFYNEQFF. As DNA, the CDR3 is TGTGCCAGCAGCCTTACTAGTTTCTACAATGAGCAGTTCTTC.